The 22 T cell receptor beta chains below come from one sample, sequenced in a study of T cells in Graves' hyperthyroidism and ophthalmopathy. Template material for amplifying TCR beta CDR3 regions consisted of RNA transcripts. When the TCR CDR3 underwent first-round RT-PCR, the HTBI primer set was used. One entry per CDR3 protein results from TCRdb running MiXCR on the multiplex PCR reads. The data show some 510,000 distinct CDR3 sequences, under 60% seen once. Sequencing was performed on peripheral blood or thyroid tissue (not recorded which). Source of these receptors: a woman aged 18 to 35 with Graves' hyperthyroidism.

This clonotype was observed a handful of times. The V gene is TRBV12-3 or TRBV12-4, the J gene TRBJ2-5, with a weak D call TRBD1 (6 bases). Trimming took off 3 bases at V and 1 base at J, with 9 bases between the two ends. The CDR3 length is 14 residues. DNA for the CDR3: TGTGCCAGCAGTTTTGACAGGCTCCAAGAGACCCAGTACTTC. Amino acids: CASSFDRLQETQYF.

There are many counts of this clonotype. The chain links TRBV29-1 to TRBJ2-7; TRBD2 might be the D (7 bases). V was clipped by 1 base and J by 3 bases, with 10 bases between them. CDR1 and CDR2 from the germline V gene are SQVTM and ANQGSEA. CDR3 length: 13 residues. CDR3 protein: CSVEGEGGYEQYF. CDR3 bases: TGCAGCGTTGAAGGGGAGGGGGGCTACGAGCAGTACTTC.

V gene TRBV24-1 combines with J gene TRBJ2-5, with TRBD1 matching over 8 bases. This CDR3 spans 18 amino acids. With 2 bases clipped from V and 5 bases from J, the junction kept 15 bases outside the gene matches. The germline V gene encodes CDR1 KGHDR and CDR2 SFDVKD. CDR3 nucleotide sequence: TGTGCCACCAGTGATTCATCGACAGGGGCCAACCTGGGGGAGACCCAGTACTTC. It codes for CATSDSSTGANLGETQYF.

This clonotype was seen more than once but under ten times. The J gene is TRBJ1-3, the V gene TRBV19; D gene unclear. Germline-derived CDR1 and CDR2 are LNHDA and SQIVND (reference sequence). The CDR3 covers 17 residues. V was cut by 5 bases and J by 0 bases, with 17 bases left in between. The CDR3 loop reads CASSLQVAVRSGNTIYF. The CDR3 region has the DNA TGTGCCAGTAGTCTGCAGGTGGCAGTCCGCTCTGGAAACACCATATATTTT.

This chain links TRBV7-6 with TRBJ2-7, with D unresolved. The germline CDR1 and CDR2 sequences are SGHVS and FNYEAQ. V lost 6 bases to trimming and J lost 1 base, with 19 bases between them. This CDR3 has 16 amino acids. For the CDR3, the DNA is TGTGCCAGCAGTTTAACCCCAGGAGTAGCATCCTACGAGCAGTACTTC. This translates into CASSLTPGVASYEQYF.

The rearrangement uses TRBV6-5 and TRBJ2-7; D may be TRBD2 (6 bases). Trimming pared 2 bases from V and 5 bases from J, leaving 10 bases between. The CDR3 is 13 amino acids. Per germline, CDR1 MNHEY and CDR2 SVGAGI. CDR3 sequence: CASSYGGNDEQYF. The CDR3 DNA is TGTGCCAGCAGTTACGGGGGGAATGACGAGCAGTACTTC.

As for this clonotype: The missing conserved phenylalanine or tryptophan at the end of this CDR3 makes a read error likely. J is TRBJ1-5 and V is TRBV11-2; D is ambiguous. The ends were cut back, 5 bases at V and 5 bases at J, with 10 bases in the middle. Germline loops: CDR1 SGHAT, CDR2 FQNNGV. The CDR3 runs to 13 residues. DNA for the CDR3: TGTGCCAGCAGCACTAGGAGCGATCAGCCCCAGCATTCT. Translation: CASSTRSDQPQHS.

This clonotype was counted between two and nine times. The V call is TRBV9, the J call TRBJ1-6; D call uncertain. CDR1 is SGDLS, CDR2 YYNGEE, per germline. CDR3 size: 12 residues. The V end was cut by 7 bases, the J end by 4 bases, with 6 bases between. CDR3: CASQDYNSPLHF. Here the CDR3 DNA reads TGTGCCAGCCAGGATTATAATTCACCCCTCCACTTT.

This clonotype came up many times. V gene TRBV24-1 combines with J gene TRBJ2-7; D uncertain. Trimming took off 2 bases at V and 2 bases at J, with 0 bases between the two ends. The CDR3 covers 11 residues. Looked up from germline, CDR1 is KGHDR and CDR2 is SFDVKD. CDR3: CATSDSYEQYF. The DNA for the CDR3 is TGTGCCACCAGTGATTCCTACGAGCAGTACTTC.

This clonotype was counted between two and nine times. The chain joins TRBV7-2 to TRBJ1-1; 9 bases line up with TRBD1. The CDR3 has 14 residues. Trimming removed 3 bases from V and 4 bases from J; junction bases left unmatched: 3. Per germline, CDR1 SGHTA and CDR2 FQGNSA. The CDR3: CASSLEQGATEAFF. Here the CDR3 DNA reads TGTGCCAGCAGCTTGGAACAGGGGGCCACTGAAGCTTTCTTT.

This rearrangement joins TRBV7-9 to TRBJ1-1, with D possibly being TRBD1 (5 bases). The CDR3 covers 15 residues. V lost 6 bases and J lost 0, with 14 bases in between. The germline gives CDR1 SEHNR, CDR2 FQNEAQ (reference sequence). CDR3 in amino acids: CASREGAGMNTEAFF. For the CDR3, the DNA is TGTGCCAGCAGAGAAGGGGCAGGCATGAACACTGAAGCTTTCTTT.

About this clonotype: The junction does not match germline at one end; this may be a read error. This rearrangement joins TRBV10-3 to TRBJ2-7, with TRBD1 identical over 7 bases. In germline, CDR1 is ENHRY, CDR2 SYGVKD. This CDR3 has 15 residues. In nucleotides, the CDR3 is TGTGCCAGCAGTTTCGCCGGGACAGAGGCCTACGAGCAGTACTTC. Translating gives CASSFAGTEAYEQYF.

This clonotype was observed a handful of times. The chain combines TRBV24-1 with TRBJ2-7; weak D call: TRBD1 (6 bases). The CDR3 length is 13 residues. Germline V gives CDR1 KGHDR, CDR2 SFDVKD. The ends were cut back, 11 bases at V and 4 bases at J, with 17 bases in the middle. The chain's CDR3 is CAIQPDRVYEQYF. As DNA, the CDR3 is TGTGCCATCCAACCGGACAGAGTTTACGAGCAGTACTTC.

This clonotype was detected a few times. The rearrangement uses TRBV7-9 and TRBJ2-7, with D tentatively TRBD1 (6 bases). Germline CDR1 is SEHNR and CDR2 is FQNEAQ (reference sequence). V lost 7 bases to trimming and J lost 1 base, with 14 bases between them. This CDR3 has 14 amino acids. CDR3 coding DNA: TGTGCCAGCACCTCCCCCGACAGGTCCTACGAGCAGTACTTC. It specifies CASTSPDRSYEQYF. Based on the CDR3 plus reference TRBV7-9 and TRBJ2-7, the full variable domain is DTGVSQNPRHKITKRGQNVTFRCDPISEHNRLYWYRQTLGQGPEFLTYFQNEAQLEKSRLLSDRFSAERPKGSFSTLEIQRTEQGDSAMYLCASTSPDRSYEQYFGPGTRLTVT.

This clonotype was observed a handful of times. This CDR3 is CASSLGEGGAGANVLTF. The CDR3 region has the DNA TGTGCCAGCAGCTTAGGGGAGGGGGGCGCTGGGGCCAACGTCCTGACTTTC. J is TRBJ2-6 and V is TRBV7-3; weak D call: TRBD2 (7 bases). The V end lost 2 bases, the J end lost 2 bases, and 13 bases lay between the germline ends. This CDR3 contains 17 residues. CDR1 and CDR2 (germline): SGHTA, FQGTGA. Full variable domain (rest looked up from reference TRBV7-3 and TRBJ2-6): GAGVSQTPSNKVTEKGKYVELRCDPISGHTALYWYRQSLGQGPEFLIYFQGTGAADDSGLPNDRFFAVRPEGSVSTLKIQRTERGDSAVYLCASSLGEGGAGANVLTFGAGSRLTVL.

The rearrangement links TRBV20-1 to TRBJ1-2; 8 bases align to TRBD1. J lost 7 bases, V lost 0 bases, and 1 base had no gene match. CDR3 length: 12 residues. Germline CDR1 is DFQATT and CDR2 is SNEGSKA (reference sequence). This CDR3 reads CSARDDRGGYTF. The DNA for the CDR3 is TGCAGTGCTAGAGACGACAGGGGTGGCTACACCTTC.

This clonotype turned up a few times. The chain has TRBV20-1 and TRBJ1-6; the match to TRBD1 covers 7 bases. The V gene's germline CDR1 is DFQATT and CDR2 SNEGSKA (reference sequence). CDR3 length equals 14 residues. V dropped 3 bases and J dropped 10; count of bases not matched to a gene: 9. The CDR3 coding sequence is TGCAGTGCTAGGGAAACAGGGGTAGGCTCACCCCTCCACTTT. Its protein product is CSARETGVGSPLHF.

V is TRBV3-1 and J is TRBJ2-5; TRBD1 matches 7 bases. The length of the CDR3 is 15 residues. With 3 bases clipped from V and 2 bases from J, the junction kept 6 bases outside the gene matches. Germline V gives CDR1 LGHDT, CDR2 YNNKEL (reference sequence). CDR3 sequence: CASSHPRQGQETQYF. CDR3 coding DNA: TGTGCCAGCAGCCACCCCCGACAGGGACAAGAGACCCAGTACTTC.

This chain connects TRBV10-3 to TRBJ2-7, with TRBD2 matching 10 bases. J was trimmed by 6 bases and V by 6 bases; bases with no gene match: 14. Looked up from germline, CDR1 is ENHRY and CDR2 is SYGVKD. There are 16 residues in the CDR3. CDR3 nucleotides: TGTGCCATCAGCCCGAACCCTAGCGGGAGACGTGGCGAGCAGTACTTC. Its translation is CAISPNPSGRRGEQYF.

Regarding this clonotype: A much more abundant neighbour one base away suggests this may be a read error. In nucleotides, the CDR3 is TGTGCCAGCGGGAGCAACTACGAGCAGTACTTC. It yields the protein CASGSNYEQYF. The gene calls are TRBV2 and TRBJ2-7, with D tentatively TRBD2 (5 bases). Germline V gene lookup returns CDR1 SNHLY and CDR2 FYNNEI. The ends were cut back, 8 bases at V and 3 bases at J, with 8 bases in the middle. This CDR3 comprises 11 residues.

V usage is TRBV7-3 and J usage is TRBJ2-7; TRBD1 matches 7 bases. Germline values: CDR1 SGHTA, CDR2 FQGTGA. After removal of 3 bases from V and 3 bases from J, the junction contained 8 bases not matched to a gene. CDR3 length equals 15 residues. CDR3 protein: CASSFTGDDGYEQYF. The DNA of the CDR3 is TGTGCCAGCAGCTTTACAGGGGACGATGGCTACGAGCAGTACTTC.

This clonotype occurred a few times. The chain joins TRBV7-2 to TRBJ1-2; D uncertain. CDR3 length: 14 amino acids. The germline V gene has CDR1 SGHTA and CDR2 FQGNSA. V lost 5 bases, J lost 8 bases, and 18 bases lay in between. CDR3 protein: CASSQRRMSRGYTF. CDR3 nucleotide sequence: TGTGCCAGCAGCCAGCGACGGATGTCTCGGGGCTACACCTTC.